Listed below are T cell receptor beta chains from one sample, sequenced in a study of cytomegalovirus exposure and HLA in healthy donors. Sequenced by immunoSEQ multiplex PCR; TCRdb stores in-frame clones only, minus some. The repertoire holds around 64,000 clones, with roughly 75% as singletons. Sequenced sample: PBMCs. These receptors were collected from a man in his thirties or forties in good health and CMV-seropositive. Both conserved end residues are part of each CDR3. D genes are given only for firm matches. Only some rows state a clone size, as once, few, many or a class for expanded clones.

NA | NA | TRBJ2-5 | TRBV29-1 | CSVVRLGETQYF | TGCAGCGTTGTTCGCCTCGGGGAGACCCAGTACTTC
NA | TRBD2 | TRBJ2-3 | TRBV7-2 | CASRRSTSGGGTDTQYF | TGTGCCAGCAGGCGTTCTACTAGCGGGGGGGGAACAGATACGCAGTATTTT
NA | NA | TRBJ2-3 | TRBV5-1 | CASSSVSGSTDTQYF | TGCGCCAGCAGCTCCGTCTCAGGGAGCACAGATACGCAGTATTTT
NA | NA | TRBJ1-5 | TRBV7-9 | CASSTSPQANQPQHF | TGTGCCAGCAGCACTTCTCCGCAGGCGAATCAGCCCCAGCATTTT
NA | NA | TRBJ1-2 | TRBV5-4 | CASSLEGYGYTF | TGTGCCAGCAGCTTGGAGGGGTATGGCTACACCTTC
NA | NA | TRBJ1-1 | TRBV7-2 | CASSSESRGEAFF | TGTGCCAGCAGCTCCGAATCAAGGGGGGAAGCTTTCTTT
NA | NA | TRBJ2-5 | TRBV27 | CASSPNREQETQYF | TGTGCCAGCAGCCCAAACAGGGAACAAGAGACCCAGTACTTC
NA | NA | TRBJ2-3 | TRBV7-8 | CASSFRGQGYTDTQYF | TGTGCCAGCAGCTTTCGGGGTCAAGGTTACACAGATACGCAGTATTTT
NA | TRBD1 | TRBJ1-5 | TRBV4-3 | CASSRSDRADQPQHF | TGCGCCAGCAGCCGATCGGACAGGGCGGATCAGCCCCAGCATTTT
NA | TRBD1 | TRBJ2-7 | TRBV2 | CASVLGTAFFGKYF | TGTGCCAGTGTACTTGGGACAGCTTTTTTTGGGAAGTACTTC
NA | NA | TRBJ2-1 | TRBV4-3 | CASSQDSMGSSYNEQFF | TGCGCCAGCAGCCAAGATTCGATGGGGAGCTCCTACAATGAGCAGTTCTTC
NA | NA | TRBJ2-5 | TRBV27 | CASSSYQETQYF | TGTGCCAGCAGTTCGTACCAAGAGACCCAGTACTTC
NA | NA | TRBJ1-1 | TRBV7-9 | CASSRLLTGPTEAFF | TGTGCCAGCAGCCGGTTACTAACAGGGCCCACTGAAGCTTTCTTT
few | NA | TRBJ1-6 | TRBV6-5 | CASMWGRNNSPLHF | TGTGCCAGCATGTGGGGCAGGAATAATTCACCCCTCCACTTT